This TCR beta chain was sequenced for a study of control samples from healthy donors and cancer patients. Sequenced by immunoSEQ multiplex PCR; TCRdb stores in-frame clones only, minus some. The profile shows 11,000 to 15,000 clones, approximately 80% of them singletons. Details on this clone: Germline is not matched at one junction end, which may reflect a read error. The identical CDR3 is also encoded by other nucleotide sequences in the sample.

Germline V CDR1 and CDR2: MGHRA, YSYEKL. The CDR3 has 16 amino acids. This TCR was recovered from a female donor with lung cancer. This chain links TRBV4-1 with TRBJ2-7; TRBD2 agrees at 9 bases. Sequenced: formalin-fixed, paraffin-embedded tissue. The CDR3 is CASSRQTGTSNYEQYF. CDR3 sequence (DNA): TGCGCTAGCAGCCGGCAAACCGGGACTAGCAACTACGAGCAGTACTTC.